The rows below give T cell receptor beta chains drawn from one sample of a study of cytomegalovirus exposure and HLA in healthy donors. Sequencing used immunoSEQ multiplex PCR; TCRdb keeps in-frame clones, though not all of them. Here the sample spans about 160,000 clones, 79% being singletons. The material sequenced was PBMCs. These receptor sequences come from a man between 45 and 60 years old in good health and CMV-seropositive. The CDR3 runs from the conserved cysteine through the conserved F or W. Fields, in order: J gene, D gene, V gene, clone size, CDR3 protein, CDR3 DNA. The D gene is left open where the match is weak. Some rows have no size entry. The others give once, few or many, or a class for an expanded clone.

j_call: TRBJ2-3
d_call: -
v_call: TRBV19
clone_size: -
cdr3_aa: CASSPYRADTQYF
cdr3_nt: TGTGCCAGTAGCCCTTACCGGGCAGATACGCAGTATTTT

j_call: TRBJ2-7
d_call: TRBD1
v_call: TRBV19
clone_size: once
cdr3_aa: CASSNYNRGHHEQYF
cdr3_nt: TGTGCCAGTAGTAACTACAACAGGGGGCATCACGAGCAGTACTTC

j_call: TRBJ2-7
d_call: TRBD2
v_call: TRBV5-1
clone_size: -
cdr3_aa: CASSYSPSGREEEQYF
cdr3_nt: TGCGCCAGCAGCTACTCTCCTAGCGGGAGAGAAGAAGAGCAGTACTTC

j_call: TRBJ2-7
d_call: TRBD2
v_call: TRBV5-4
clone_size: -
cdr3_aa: CASSLIAGGFYEQYF
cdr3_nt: TGTGCCAGCAGCTTGATAGCGGGAGGGTTTTACGAGCAGTACTTC

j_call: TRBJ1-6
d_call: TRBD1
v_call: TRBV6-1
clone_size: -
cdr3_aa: CASSENPGQGRALHF
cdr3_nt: TGTGCCAGCAGTGAAAACCCGGGACAGGGTCGGGCCCTCCACTTT

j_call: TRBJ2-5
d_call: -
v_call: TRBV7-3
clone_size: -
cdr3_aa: CASSLNEAGREETQYF
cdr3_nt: TGTGCCAGCAGCTTAAATGAGGCGGGAAGGGAAGAGACCCAGTACTTC

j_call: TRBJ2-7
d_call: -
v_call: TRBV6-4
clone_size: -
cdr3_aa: CASSDELVYEQYF
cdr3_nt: TGTGCCAGCAGTGACGAGCTGGTTTACGAGCAGTACTTC

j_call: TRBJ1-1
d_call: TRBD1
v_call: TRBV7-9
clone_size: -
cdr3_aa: CASSPAWGQGTEAFF
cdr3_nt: TGTGCCAGCAGCCCCGCGTGGGGACAGGGGACTGAAGCTTTCTTT

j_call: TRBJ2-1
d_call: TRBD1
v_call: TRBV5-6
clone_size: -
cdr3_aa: CASRRPGQGAYNEQFF
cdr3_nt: TGTGCCAGCAGGAGGCCGGGACAGGGGGCCTACAATGAGCAGTTCTTC

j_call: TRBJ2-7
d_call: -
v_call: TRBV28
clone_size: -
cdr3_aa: CASRRRRGYEQYF
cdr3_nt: TGTGCCAGCAGGAGACGGCGCGGTTACGAGCAGTACTTC

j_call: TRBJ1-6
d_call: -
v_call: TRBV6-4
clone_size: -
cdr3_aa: CASSQGGNSPLHF
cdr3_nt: TGTGCCAGCAGTCAGGGAGGCAATTCACCCCTCCACTTT

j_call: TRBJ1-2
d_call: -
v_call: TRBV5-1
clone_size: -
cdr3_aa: CASSLGFGQPLENYGYTF
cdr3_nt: TGCGCCAGCAGCTTGGGCTTTGGACAGCCCCTTGAAAACTATGGCTACACCTTC

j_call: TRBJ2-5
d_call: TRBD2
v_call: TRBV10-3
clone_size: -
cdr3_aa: CAIWSGGGETQYF
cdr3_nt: TGTGCCATCTGGTCGGGAGGGGGAGAGACCCAGTACTTC

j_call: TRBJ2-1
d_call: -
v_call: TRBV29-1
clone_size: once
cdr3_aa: CSVEKAGLDNEQFF
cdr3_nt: TGCAGCGTTGAAAAAGCGGGCCTAGACAATGAGCAGTTCTTC

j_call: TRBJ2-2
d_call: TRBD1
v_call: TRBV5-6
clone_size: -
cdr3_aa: CASSLYPTGEAGELFF
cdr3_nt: TGTGCCAGCAGCTTATACCCGACAGGGGAAGCCGGGGAGCTGTTTTTT

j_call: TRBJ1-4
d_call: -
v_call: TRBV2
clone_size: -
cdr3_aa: CARQNGQNEKLFF
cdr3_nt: TGTGCCAGGCAAAATGGACAGAATGAAAAACTGTTTTTT

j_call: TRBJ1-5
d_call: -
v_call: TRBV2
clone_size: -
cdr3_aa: CASSEDGQPQHF
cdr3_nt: TGTGCCAGCAGTGAAGACGGTCAGCCCCAGCATTTT

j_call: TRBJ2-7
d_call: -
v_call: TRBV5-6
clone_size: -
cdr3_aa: CASSSILKRYEQYF
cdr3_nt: TGTGCCAGCAGCTCTATACTAAAACGGTACGAGCAGTACTTC

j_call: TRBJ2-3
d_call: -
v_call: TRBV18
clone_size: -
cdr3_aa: CASSGGNTDTQYF
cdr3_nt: TGTGCCAGCTCAGGGGGCAACACAGATACGCAGTATTTT

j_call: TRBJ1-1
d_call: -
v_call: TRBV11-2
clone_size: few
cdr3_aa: CASSLNRFEAFF
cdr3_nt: TGTGCCAGCAGCTTGAACAGATTTGAAGCTTTCTTT

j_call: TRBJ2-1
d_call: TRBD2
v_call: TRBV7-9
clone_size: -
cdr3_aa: CSSSLALAGASNEQFF
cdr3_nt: TGTTCCAGCAGCTTGGCTCTAGCGGGAGCGTCCAATGAGCAGTTCTTC

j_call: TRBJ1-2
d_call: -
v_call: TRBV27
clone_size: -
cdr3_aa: CASRLKREDYGYTF
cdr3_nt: TGTGCCAGCAGGCTTAAGAGGGAAGACTATGGCTACACCTTC

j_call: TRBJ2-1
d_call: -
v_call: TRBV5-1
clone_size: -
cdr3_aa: CASSLVLASSYNEQFF
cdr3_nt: TGCGCCAGCAGCTTGGTCCTAGCAAGCTCCTACAATGAGCAGTTCTTC

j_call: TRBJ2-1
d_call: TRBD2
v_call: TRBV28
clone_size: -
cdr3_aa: CASRLTSGSSYNEQFF
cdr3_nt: TGTGCCAGCAGACTGACTAGCGGAAGCTCCTACAATGAGCAGTTCTTC

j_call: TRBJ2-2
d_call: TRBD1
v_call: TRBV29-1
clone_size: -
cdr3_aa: CSVAGQGLGELFF
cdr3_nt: TGCAGCGTGGCGGGACAGGGTCTCGGGGAGCTGTTTTTT

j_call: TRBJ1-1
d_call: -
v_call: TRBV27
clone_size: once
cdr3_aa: CASPRRDLNTEAFF
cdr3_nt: TGTGCCAGCCCTCGGAGGGACCTGAACACTGAAGCTTTCTTT

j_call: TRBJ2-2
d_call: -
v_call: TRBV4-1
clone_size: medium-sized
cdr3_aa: CASSWGEGGTGELFF
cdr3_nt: TGCGCCAGCAGCTGGGGGGAGGGGGGTACCGGGGAGCTGTTTTTT

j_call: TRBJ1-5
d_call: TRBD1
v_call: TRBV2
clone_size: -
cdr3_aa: CASSGQPHQPQHF
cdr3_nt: TGTGCCAGCTCGGGACAGCCCCATCAGCCCCAGCATTTT

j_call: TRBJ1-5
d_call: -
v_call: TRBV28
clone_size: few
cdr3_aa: CASSPDRPGNQPQHF
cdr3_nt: TGTGCCAGCAGTCCAGATCGTCCCGGCAATCAGCCCCAGCATTTT

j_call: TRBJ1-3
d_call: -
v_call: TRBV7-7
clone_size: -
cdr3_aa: CASSLAPTPGNTIYF
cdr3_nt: TGTGCTAGCAGCTTAGCCCCGACACCCGGAAACACCATATATTTT

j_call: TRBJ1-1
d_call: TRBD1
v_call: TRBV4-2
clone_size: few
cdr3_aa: CASSQQTGLSTEAFF
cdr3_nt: TGTGCCAGCAGCCAACAGACAGGGTTGAGCACTGAAGCTTTCTTT